This is a list of T cell receptor beta chains from one sample in a study of cytomegalovirus exposure and HLA in healthy donors. Sequencing was performed with immunoSEQ multiplex PCR; in TCRdb, only in-frame clones are kept and a portion is missing. The sample records around 130,000 clones, over 70% being singletons. Sequencing input: PBMCs. These receptors all come from a man aged 30 to 45 in good health and CMV-seronegative. The CDR3 runs from the conserved cysteine through the conserved F or W. Each record gives: clone size, J gene, D gene, V gene, CDR3 DNA, CDR3 protein. A D gene is named only where the DNA matches it firmly. The size of a clone is reported for some rows only, either as once, few or many, or as a class for expanded clones.

clone_size: .
j_call: TRBJ2-7
d_call: TRBD2
v_call: TRBV27
cdr3_nt: TGTGCCAGCACTCACGTCGGGACTAGCGGCTACGAGCAGTACTTC
cdr3_aa: CASTHVGTSGYEQYF

clone_size: .
j_call: TRBJ2-6
d_call: .
v_call: TRBV27
cdr3_nt: TGTGCCAGCAGTCAGTCTTCCGGGAGCTTTTCTGGGGCCAACGTCCTGACTTTC
cdr3_aa: CASSQSSGSFSGANVLTF

clone_size: .
j_call: TRBJ1-1
d_call: TRBD1
v_call: TRBV9
cdr3_nt: TGTGCCAGCAGTCCCGGGACAGGGAGAGTAGTCACTGAAGCTTTCTTT
cdr3_aa: CASSPGTGRVVTEAFF

clone_size: few
j_call: TRBJ1-1
d_call: .
v_call: TRBV4-1
cdr3_nt: TGCGCCAGCAGCCCCCTCCGGGGCGGGGTCGGGACTGAAGCTTTCTTT
cdr3_aa: CASSPLRGGVGTEAFF

clone_size: .
j_call: TRBJ2-5
d_call: .
v_call: TRBV11-3
cdr3_nt: TGTGCCAGCAGCGCAGGGGAGCTGAAGACCCAGTACTTC
cdr3_aa: CASSAGELKTQYF

clone_size: .
j_call: TRBJ2-3
d_call: TRBD1
v_call: TRBV5-1
cdr3_nt: TGCGCCAGCAGCCGCGGGACAGGGGAGGATACGCAGTATTTT
cdr3_aa: CASSRGTGEDTQYF

clone_size: .
j_call: TRBJ2-5
d_call: .
v_call: TRBV21-1
cdr3_nt: TGTGCCAGCAGCGCACAACCGGGACAGGGGGCCCACCAAGAGACCCAGTACTTC
cdr3_aa: CASSAQPGQGAHQETQYF

clone_size: .
j_call: TRBJ2-1
d_call: TRBD2
v_call: TRBV28
cdr3_nt: TGTGCCAGCATTTGGGGTAGCGGGGGACATGAGCAGTTCTTC
cdr3_aa: CASIWGSGGHEQFF

clone_size: .
j_call: TRBJ2-3
d_call: TRBD2
v_call: TRBV7-6
cdr3_nt: TGTGCCAGCAGCGATCTAGCGGGAGTGACAGATACGCAGTATTTT
cdr3_aa: CASSDLAGVTDTQYF

clone_size: .
j_call: TRBJ2-7
d_call: .
v_call: TRBV6-1
cdr3_nt: TGTGCCAGCAACCAAAGGGGCCATTCTGACGAGCAGTACTTC
cdr3_aa: CASNQRGHSDEQYF

clone_size: .
j_call: TRBJ2-1
d_call: TRBD1
v_call: TRBV6-6
cdr3_nt: TGTGCCAGCAGTTACTCGCGGACAGGGTACAATGAGCAGTTCTTC
cdr3_aa: CASSYSRTGYNEQFF

clone_size: .
j_call: TRBJ1-2
d_call: TRBD1
v_call: TRBV5-6
cdr3_nt: TGTGCCAGCAGCGATGGACAGGGCCACTATGGCTACACCTTC
cdr3_aa: CASSDGQGHYGYTF

clone_size: .
j_call: TRBJ2-7
d_call: .
v_call: TRBV21-1
cdr3_nt: TGTGCCAGCAGCAGACTACCCGGGCGGCAGTACTTC
cdr3_aa: CASSRLPGRQYF

clone_size: .
j_call: TRBJ2-1
d_call: .
v_call: TRBV6-5
cdr3_nt: TGTGCCAGCAGTTACTCGTTGCGGGGCCACGGGGAGCAGTTCTTC
cdr3_aa: CASSYSLRGHGEQFF

clone_size: .
j_call: TRBJ2-5
d_call: TRBD2
v_call: TRBV19
cdr3_nt: TGTGCCAGTAGTACCAGCGGGGGGGGAGAGACCCAGTACTTC
cdr3_aa: CASSTSGGGETQYF

clone_size: .
j_call: TRBJ2-1
d_call: TRBD2
v_call: TRBV7-3
cdr3_nt: TGTGCCAGCAGCCACGGGACTAGTACTTACAATGAGCAGTTCTTC
cdr3_aa: CASSHGTSTYNEQFF

clone_size: .
j_call: TRBJ1-5
d_call: TRBD1
v_call: TRBV6-1
cdr3_nt: TGTGCCAGCGGACAGGGGGAGGGTCAGCCCCAGCATTTT
cdr3_aa: CASGQGEGQPQHF

clone_size: .
j_call: TRBJ2-7
d_call: .
v_call: TRBV4-3
cdr3_nt: TGCGCCAGCAGCCAAGAGATGGCTAGCTCCTACGAGCAGTACTTC
cdr3_aa: CASSQEMASSYEQYF

clone_size: once
j_call: TRBJ2-3
d_call: .
v_call: TRBV7-3
cdr3_nt: TGTGCCAGCAGCTTAAGCCCTACTAGCACAGATACGCAGTATTTT
cdr3_aa: CASSLSPTSTDTQYF

clone_size: .
j_call: TRBJ2-1
d_call: .
v_call: TRBV7-2
cdr3_nt: TGTGCCGTTATACCCGCGAGCTCCTACAATGAGCAGTTCTTC
cdr3_aa: CAVIPASSYNEQFF

clone_size: .
j_call: TRBJ2-1
d_call: .
v_call: TRBV6-5
cdr3_nt: TGTGCCAGCAGTTATGCAGGAACGTATGAGCAGTTCTTC
cdr3_aa: CASSYAGTYEQFF

clone_size: .
j_call: TRBJ2-7
d_call: .
v_call: TRBV25-1
cdr3_nt: TGTGCCAGCAGTGAATATAGGTTAGGGGGCTACGAGCAGTACTTC
cdr3_aa: CASSEYRLGGYEQYF

clone_size: .
j_call: TRBJ1-2
d_call: .
v_call: TRBV28
cdr3_nt: TGTGCCAGCAGTTCGCAAGTCCGGGAGGGCTACACCTTC
cdr3_aa: CASSSQVREGYTF

clone_size: .
j_call: TRBJ1-2
d_call: TRBD1
v_call: TRBV9
cdr3_nt: TGTGCCAGCAGCGTAGCCCAGGGGGCGCATGAGGGCTACACCTTC
cdr3_aa: CASSVAQGAHEGYTF

clone_size: .
j_call: TRBJ2-1
d_call: TRBD2
v_call: TRBV15
cdr3_nt: TGTGCCACCAGCAGAGTAAGGCTAGCGGGAGAAAATGAGCAGTTCTTC
cdr3_aa: CATSRVRLAGENEQFF

clone_size: .
j_call: TRBJ1-4
d_call: .
v_call: TRBV30
cdr3_nt: TGTGCCTGGAGTGGAAGGTCAGACAAAAAACCTACAACTAATGAAAAACTGTTTTTT
cdr3_aa: CAWSGRSDKKPTTNEKLFF

clone_size: few
j_call: TRBJ2-5
d_call: .
v_call: TRBV7-2
cdr3_nt: TGTGCCAGCAGCTTAGCCCTGGCCTCAGAGACCCAGTACTTC
cdr3_aa: CASSLALASETQYF

clone_size: .
j_call: TRBJ2-1
d_call: TRBD2
v_call: TRBV7-9
cdr3_nt: TGTGCCAGCAGCTTATCTAGCGGGAGGATTGGTGAGCAGTTCTTC
cdr3_aa: CASSLSSGRIGEQFF

clone_size: .
j_call: TRBJ1-2
d_call: TRBD1
v_call: TRBV5-1
cdr3_nt: TGCGCCAGCAGCTGGGGACAGATGGCCTATGGCTACACCTTC
cdr3_aa: CASSWGQMAYGYTF

clone_size: .
j_call: TRBJ1-3
d_call: .
v_call: TRBV19
cdr3_nt: TGTGCCAGTCGTCCCTCGTCAGGGTTGGGAAACACCATATATTTT
cdr3_aa: CASRPSSGLGNTIYF

clone_size: .
j_call: TRBJ2-1
d_call: .
v_call: TRBV9
cdr3_nt: TGTGCCAGCAGCGCTCGTGACTACCGGCAGTTCTTC
cdr3_aa: CASSARDYRQFF

clone_size: few
j_call: TRBJ2-5
d_call: TRBD2
v_call: TRBV27
cdr3_nt: TGTGCCAGCAGTTTAATACTAGCGGGAGGGCCAGAGACCCAGTACTTC
cdr3_aa: CASSLILAGGPETQYF

clone_size: .
j_call: TRBJ2-3
d_call: TRBD2
v_call: TRBV5-6
cdr3_nt: TGTGCCAGCAGCGCGGGACTGGGAGGGGATACGCAGTATTTT
cdr3_aa: CASSAGLGGDTQYF

clone_size: .
j_call: TRBJ2-3
d_call: TRBD2
v_call: TRBV5-4
cdr3_nt: TGTGCCAGCAGCTCACGACTAGCGGGGGAGGGGGATACGCAGTATTTT
cdr3_aa: CASSSRLAGEGDTQYF

clone_size: .
j_call: TRBJ1-4
d_call: .
v_call: TRBV18
cdr3_nt: TGTGCCAGCTCACCACGGAGGGATGAAAAACTGTTTTTT
cdr3_aa: CASSPRRDEKLFF

clone_size: .
j_call: TRBJ2-7
d_call: .
v_call: TRBV7-9
cdr3_nt: TGTGCCAGCAGCTTAGGGCAAGAGGTGGAGCAGTACTTC
cdr3_aa: CASSLGQEVEQYF

clone_size: few
j_call: TRBJ1-4
d_call: .
v_call: TRBV19
cdr3_nt: TGTGCCAGTACCTCAAATACAGGGAATAGTGGGAAACTGTTTTTT
cdr3_aa: CASTSNTGNSGKLFF

clone_size: .
j_call: TRBJ2-1
d_call: .
v_call: TRBV7-2
cdr3_nt: TGTGCCAGCAGCTTAGTTGGGCTAGAGCAGTTCTTC
cdr3_aa: CASSLVGLEQFF

clone_size: .
j_call: TRBJ2-5
d_call: .
v_call: TRBV4-3
cdr3_nt: TGCGCCAGCAGCCAAGATAGCAGGGTGGAGACCCAGTACTTC
cdr3_aa: CASSQDSRVETQYF

clone_size: .
j_call: TRBJ1-6
d_call: TRBD1
v_call: TRBV13
cdr3_nt: TGTGCCAGCAGCAACCAGGGGGCGAATTCACCCCTCCACTTT
cdr3_aa: CASSNQGANSPLHF

clone_size: .
j_call: TRBJ1-1
d_call: TRBD1
v_call: TRBV6-5
cdr3_nt: TGTGCCAGCAACAGAGGACAGGAGAACACTGAAGCTTTCTTT
cdr3_aa: CASNRGQENTEAFF

clone_size: once
j_call: TRBJ2-7
d_call: .
v_call: TRBV7-8
cdr3_nt: TGTGCCAGCAGCCCTGGACAGATCTCCTACGAGCAGTACTTC
cdr3_aa: CASSPGQISYEQYF

clone_size: .
j_call: TRBJ1-5
d_call: .
v_call: TRBV28
cdr3_nt: TGTGCCAGTCGGAGGGACGCATATTATCAGCCCCAGCATTTT
cdr3_aa: CASRRDAYYQPQHF

clone_size: .
j_call: TRBJ2-7
d_call: .
v_call: TRBV7-8
cdr3_nt: TGTGCCAGCAGCTTAGCGTTCGGACTGATATCCTACGAGCAGTACTTC
cdr3_aa: CASSLAFGLISYEQYF

clone_size: .
j_call: TRBJ1-4
d_call: .
v_call: TRBV9
cdr3_nt: TGTGCCAGCAGCGTAGTCGGGGGGAAAAAGGAAAAACTGTTTTTT
cdr3_aa: CASSVVGGKKEKLFF

clone_size: .
j_call: TRBJ2-5
d_call: .
v_call: TRBV7-9
cdr3_nt: TGTGCCGTAGGACGAGCGGGAGAGACCCAGTACTTC
cdr3_aa: CAVGRAGETQYF

clone_size: .
j_call: TRBJ1-5
d_call: .
v_call: TRBV6-1
cdr3_nt: TGTGCCAGCAGTGATGTCCAGACTTATAGCAATCAGCCCCAGCATTTT
cdr3_aa: CASSDVQTYSNQPQHF

clone_size: .
j_call: TRBJ2-1
d_call: TRBD2
v_call: TRBV29-1
cdr3_nt: TGCAGCGTCGACCAGACTAGCGGGAGCTACAATGAGCAGTTCTTC
cdr3_aa: CSVDQTSGSYNEQFF

clone_size: .
j_call: TRBJ1-4
d_call: .
v_call: TRBV5-6
cdr3_nt: TGTGCCAGCAGCTGGGGGGGGACAAAAGACGTTTTT
cdr3_aa: CASSWGGTKDVF

clone_size: .
j_call: TRBJ1-1
d_call: .
v_call: TRBV2
cdr3_nt: TGTGCCAGCAGCGACATAAGGGGTGAAGCTTTCTTT
cdr3_aa: CASSDIRGEAFF

clone_size: few
j_call: TRBJ2-5
d_call: .
v_call: TRBV2
cdr3_nt: TGTGCCAGCAACTCCCCCGTGCTAGTGGGTCGTCGGTCGTGGGAGACCCAGTACTTC
cdr3_aa: CASNSPVLVGRRSWETQYF

clone_size: once
j_call: TRBJ2-5
d_call: .
v_call: TRBV29-1
cdr3_nt: TGCAGCTTCCGGAGACTCGAAGAGACCCAGTACTTC
cdr3_aa: CSFRRLEETQYF

clone_size: .
j_call: TRBJ1-2
d_call: .
v_call: TRBV6-5
cdr3_nt: TGTGCCAGCAGGATCTATGGGGGGAACTATGGCTACACCTTC
cdr3_aa: CASRIYGGNYGYTF

clone_size: .
j_call: TRBJ1-2
d_call: .
v_call: TRBV6-6
cdr3_nt: TGTGCCAGCAGTTACCTGGGCAGGGGTAACTATGGCTACACCTTC
cdr3_aa: CASSYLGRGNYGYTF

clone_size: .
j_call: TRBJ2-7
d_call: .
v_call: TRBV6-7
cdr3_nt: TGTGCCAGCAGTTACCCGGTAGACTACGAGCAGTACTTC
cdr3_aa: CASSYPVDYEQYF

clone_size: .
j_call: TRBJ2-7
d_call: .
v_call: TRBV14
cdr3_nt: TGTGCCAGCAGCCTGACAATTTCTGGAGGCGAGCAGTACTTC
cdr3_aa: CASSLTISGGEQYF